Here is one T cell receptor (beta chain) with its context. This sample stems from a study of blood T cells in healthy people across ages. A second PCR of 7 to 11 cycles used a sample-barcoded 5' primer and a J-beta primer mix. TCRdb itself ran the 5' RACE reads through MiXCR, one entry per CDR3 protein. Here the sample spans 500,000 to 650,000 distinct CDR3 sequences, roughly a quarter being singletons. From germline, CDR1 is MNHNS and CDR2 SASEGT. V was pared by 3 bases and J by 4 bases, with 8 bases of the junction left unmatched. This CDR3 has 15 residues. This same sample was also part of a study on T cells of mothers and their children.

The sample was blood. The sequence came from a boy between 2 and 10 years old in good health. The chain uses TRBV6-1 and TRBJ2-5, with 7 bases aligning to TRBD1. The CDR3 DNA reads as TGTGCCAGCAGTGATTTGGGGGACAGCAGAGAGACCCAGTACTTC. It specifies CASSDLGDSRETQYF.